The clone carrying this T cell receptor (beta chain) turned up a few times. This specimen comes from a study of STAT5B mutations in CD4+ large granular lymphocyte leukemia. Using immunoSEQ multiplex PCR, the repertoire was profiled, and TCRdb retains in-frame clones only, with some absent. Of 25,000 to 40,000 clones listed, approximately 80% are singletons. The source of this sequence is a human donor in good health. Sequencing was done on a sample of CD4+ T cells from blood buffy coats.

The CDR3 bases are TGTGCCAGCTCGTCGTTTGTCGGCAGGGCGGGTGGCTACACCTTC. It is translated as CASSSFVGRAGGYTF. The rearrangement joins TRBV18 to TRBJ1-2, with a possible D match to TRBD1 (5 bases). Between the trimmed V and J ends, which lost 6 bases and 7 bases, there was a span of 21 bases. CDR1 is KGHSH and CDR2 is LQKENI in the germline V gene. The CDR3 contains 15 residues.